This TCR beta chain is drawn from a study of T cells after yellow fever vaccination. Broader study findings: Clonotypes shared by both compartments, CD4 and CD8, made up a small share.

V was clipped by 4 bases and J by 1 base, with 17 bases between them. CDR1 SGHDT and CDR2 YYEEEE come from the germline V gene. The CDR3 spans 16 residues. Note on this clonotype: As yet, its antigen is unknown.

TCRdb reprocessed the 5' RACE reads via MiXCR and lists one record per CDR3 protein. Of 450,000 to 600,000 distinct CDR3 sequences in the sample, around 17% were seen once. This chain uses TRBV5-6 with TRBJ1-1; a possible D gene is TRBD1 (5 bases). This TCR came from a man younger than 30 who received the YFV17D yellow fever vaccine. The source material was PBMCs, sampled about 5 days after the first yellow fever vaccination. The CDR3 reads CASSPLPGPKNTEAFF. CDR3 coding DNA: TGTGCCAGCAGCCCGCTACCGGGACCCAAGAACACTGAAGCTTTCTTT.